This TCR beta chain is from a study of blood T cell repertoires in COVID-19. As for the study in general: Specimens from acute and convalescent COVID-19 originated in the United States, Italy and Spain. PBMCs, B-cell-depleted T cells, or T cells were the source of the cDNA or gDNA that made up the material.

Authors' processing steps: Using reference gene primer amplification, nucleated cell counts were estimated. The method was immunoSEQ multiplex PCR; TCRdb's version includes in-frame clones alone and lacks a portion of them. V and J calls and clone size are those listed in that table; D and trimming were worked out from the DNA. The sample carries 200,000 to 250,000 clones, approximately 80% recorded once. Germline lookup yields CDR1 KGHSH and CDR2 LQKENI. The CDR3 is 14 residues long. The V gene lost 6 bases and the J gene lost 2 bases, with 14 bases spanning the gap. The chain uses TRBV18 and TRBJ2-7; the D is unclear. This sequence originates from an elderly woman with active or convalescent COVID-19. The sample taken for sequencing was peripheral blood. The CDR3 is CASSPRGTAYEQYF. The CDR3 DNA sequence: TGTGCCAGCTCGCCCAGAGGAACCGCCTACGAGCAGTACTTC.